This paragraph reports one TCR beta chain. The antigen remains unidentified. CDR1 is MNHEY and CDR2 is SVGAGI in the germline V gene. This CDR3 region has 14 residues. The entry originates in a study of T cells expressing NK-cell markers. Overall study context: TCR beta repertoires came from sorted CD3+CD56+NKG2C+, CD3+CD56+NKG2C- and CD3+CD56-NKG2C+ T cells. Among the eight sequenced donors, seven tested HCMV-seropositive and one tested seronegative. Findings and caveats of the study: The dominant NKG2C+ clonotypes represented 1.0-7.0% of CD8+ T cells in over 5 donors.

For TCR beta, cDNA was produced by 5'RACE template switching with UMIs. TCRdb reworked the 5' RACE reads into one entry per CDR3 protein, no DNA. This repertoire includes 150,000 or so distinct CDR3 sequences. This chain joins TRBV6-5 and TRBJ1-5; checking the TCRdb D call of TRBD1 is not possible without DNA. The sequencing sample was made of blood T cells: a sorted CD56 or NKG2C T cell subset, CD4+ or CD8+ T cells, or bulk PBMC T cells (not recorded which). The clonotype was recovered from a woman between 45 and 60 years old in good health. CDR3 in amino acids: CASRAGHQSYPQHF.